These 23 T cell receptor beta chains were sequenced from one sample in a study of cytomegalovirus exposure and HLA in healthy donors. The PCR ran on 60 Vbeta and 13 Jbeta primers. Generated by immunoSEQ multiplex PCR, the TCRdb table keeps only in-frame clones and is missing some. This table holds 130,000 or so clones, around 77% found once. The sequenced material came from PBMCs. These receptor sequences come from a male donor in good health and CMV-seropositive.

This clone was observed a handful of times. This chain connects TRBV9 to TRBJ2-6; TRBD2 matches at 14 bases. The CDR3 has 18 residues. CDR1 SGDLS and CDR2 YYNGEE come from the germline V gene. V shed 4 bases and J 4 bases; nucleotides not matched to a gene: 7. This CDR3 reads CASSRGLAGVGGANVLTF. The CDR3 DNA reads TGTGCCAGCAGCAGGGGACTAGCGGGAGTTGGCGGGGCCAACGTCCTGACTTTC.

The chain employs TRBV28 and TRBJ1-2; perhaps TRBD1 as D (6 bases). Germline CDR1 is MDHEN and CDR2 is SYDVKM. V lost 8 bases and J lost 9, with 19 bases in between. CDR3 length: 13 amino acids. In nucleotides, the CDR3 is TGTGCCAGCTGGCAGAACCAAAGGGGGAGCTACACCTTC. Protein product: CASWQNQRGSYTF.

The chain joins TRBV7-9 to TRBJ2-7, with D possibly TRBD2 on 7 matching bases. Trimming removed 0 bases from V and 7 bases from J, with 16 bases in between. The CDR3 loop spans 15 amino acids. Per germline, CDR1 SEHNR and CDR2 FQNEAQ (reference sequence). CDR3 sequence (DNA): TGTGCCAGCAGCTTAGCGCGGGGGCAGGTGGGGGAGCAGTACTTC. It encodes CASSLARGQVGEQYF.

The CDR3 nucleotides read TGCGCCAGCAGCTTCGGGAACCTCGGTGAAAAACTGTTTTTT. Translating it yields CASSFGNLGEKLFF. This sequence joins TRBV5-1 and TRBJ1-4; no clear D gene. The CDR3 has 14 amino acids. Germline V gene data show CDR1 as SGHRS and CDR2 as YFSETQ. The V end lost 2 bases, the J end lost 7 bases, and 12 bases lay between the germline ends. Full variable domain (outside the CDR3, taken from reference TRBV5-1 and TRBJ1-4): KAGVTQTPRYLIKTRGQQVTLSCSPISGHRSVSWYQQTPGQGLQFLFEYFSETQRNKGNFPGRFSGRQFSNSRSEMNVSTLELGDSALYLCASSFGNLGEKLFFGSGTQLSVL.

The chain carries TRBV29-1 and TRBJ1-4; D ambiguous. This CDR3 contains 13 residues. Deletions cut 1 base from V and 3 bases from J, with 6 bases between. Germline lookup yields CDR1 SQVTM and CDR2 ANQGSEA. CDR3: CSVEGAANEKLFF. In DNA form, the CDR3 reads TGCAGCGTTGAAGGGGCAGCTAATGAAAAACTGTTTTTT. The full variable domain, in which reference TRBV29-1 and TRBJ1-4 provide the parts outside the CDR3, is SAVISQKPSRDICQRGTSLTIQCQVDSQVTMMFWYRQQPGQSLTLIATANQGSEATYESGFVIDKFPISRPNLTFSTLTVSNMSPEDSSIYLCSVEGAANEKLFFGSGTQLSVL.

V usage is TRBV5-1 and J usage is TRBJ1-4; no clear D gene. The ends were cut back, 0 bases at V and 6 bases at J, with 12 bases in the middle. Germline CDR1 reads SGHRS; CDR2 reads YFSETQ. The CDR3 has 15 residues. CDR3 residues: CASSLEPGSHEKLFF. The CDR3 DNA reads TGCGCCAGCAGCTTGGAGCCAGGCTCCCATGAAAAACTGTTTTTT.

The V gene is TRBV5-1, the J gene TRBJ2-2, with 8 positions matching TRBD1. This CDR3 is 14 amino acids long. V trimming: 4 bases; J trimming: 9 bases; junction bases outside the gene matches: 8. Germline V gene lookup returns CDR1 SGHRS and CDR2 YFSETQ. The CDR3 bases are TGCGCCAGCAGCAAGCAGGGGGCGCACAGGGAGCTGTTTTTT. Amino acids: CASSKQGAHRELFF.

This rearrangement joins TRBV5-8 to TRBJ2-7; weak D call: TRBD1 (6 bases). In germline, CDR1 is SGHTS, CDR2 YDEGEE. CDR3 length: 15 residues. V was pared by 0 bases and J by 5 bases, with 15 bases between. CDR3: CASSLDRVGANEQYF. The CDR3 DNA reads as TGTGCCAGCAGCTTGGACAGGGTGGGGGCGAACGAGCAGTACTTC.

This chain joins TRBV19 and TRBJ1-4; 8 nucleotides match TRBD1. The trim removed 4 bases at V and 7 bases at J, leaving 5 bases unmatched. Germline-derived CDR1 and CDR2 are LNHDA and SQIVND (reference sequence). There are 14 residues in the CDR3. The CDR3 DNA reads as TGTGCCAGTAGTAGAAGAGACAGGGGTGAAAAACTGTTTTTT. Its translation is CASSRRDRGEKLFF.

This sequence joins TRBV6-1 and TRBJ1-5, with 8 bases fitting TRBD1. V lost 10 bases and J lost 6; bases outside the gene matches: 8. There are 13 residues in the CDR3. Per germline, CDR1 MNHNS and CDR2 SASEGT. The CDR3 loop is CAIQQGDGQPQHF. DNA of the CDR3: TGTGCCATCCAACAGGGGGATGGTCAGCCCCAGCATTTT.

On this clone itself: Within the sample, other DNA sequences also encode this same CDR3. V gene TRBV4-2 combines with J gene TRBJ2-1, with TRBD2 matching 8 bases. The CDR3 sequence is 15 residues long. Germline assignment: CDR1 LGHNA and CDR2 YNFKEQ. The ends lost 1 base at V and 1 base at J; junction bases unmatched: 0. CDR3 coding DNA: TGTGCCAGCAGCCAAGCGGGAGGGTCCTACAATGAGCAGTTCTTC. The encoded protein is CASSQAGGSYNEQFF.

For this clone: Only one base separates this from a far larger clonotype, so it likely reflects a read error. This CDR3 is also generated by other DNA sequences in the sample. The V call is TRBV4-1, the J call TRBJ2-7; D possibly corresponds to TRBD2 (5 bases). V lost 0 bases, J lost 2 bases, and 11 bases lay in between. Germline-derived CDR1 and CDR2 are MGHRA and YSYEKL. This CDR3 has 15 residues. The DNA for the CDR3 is TGCGCCAGCAGCCAAGAGAGGGATCCCGCCTACGAGCAGTACTTC. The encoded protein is CASSQERDPAYEQYF.

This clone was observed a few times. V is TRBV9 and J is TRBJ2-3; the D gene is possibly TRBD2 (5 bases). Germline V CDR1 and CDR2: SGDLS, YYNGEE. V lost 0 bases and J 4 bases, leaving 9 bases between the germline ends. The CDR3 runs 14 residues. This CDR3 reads CASSVVPSSDTQYF. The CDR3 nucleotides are TGTGCCAGCAGCGTAGTTCCTAGCTCAGATACGCAGTATTTT.

The CDR3 spells CASSRSGNEQFF. CDR3 nucleotide sequence: TGTGCCAGCAGTCGCAGTGGTAATGAGCAGTTCTTC. V gene TRBV6-5 combines with J gene TRBJ2-1, with D hard to call. From germline, CDR1 is MNHEY and CDR2 SVGAGI. Trimming removed 5 bases at V and 7 bases at J, with 9 bases between. The CDR3 is made up of 12 amino acids.

The CDR3 region is CASSQVQVHDTQYF. CDR3 bases: TGTGCCAGCAGCCAAGTCCAGGTCCACGATACGCAGTATTTT. This chain joins TRBV14 and TRBJ2-3, with no clear D. Germline V gene lookup returns CDR1 SGHDN and CDR2 FVKESK. V gave up 1 base and J gave up 6 bases, with 11 bases separating them. The CDR3 spans 14 residues.

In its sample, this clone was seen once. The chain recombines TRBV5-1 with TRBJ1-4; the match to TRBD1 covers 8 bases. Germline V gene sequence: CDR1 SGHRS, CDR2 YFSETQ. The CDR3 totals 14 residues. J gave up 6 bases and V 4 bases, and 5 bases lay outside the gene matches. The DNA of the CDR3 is TGCGCCAGCAGCCGGGACAGGTGGGATGAAAAACTGTTTTTT. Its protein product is CASSRDRWDEKLFF.

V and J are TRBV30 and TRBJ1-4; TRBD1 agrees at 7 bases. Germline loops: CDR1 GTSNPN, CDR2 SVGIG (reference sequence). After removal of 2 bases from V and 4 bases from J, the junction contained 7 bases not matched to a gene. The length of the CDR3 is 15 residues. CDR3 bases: TGTGCCTGGAGTTCAGGGGGACTTAATAATGAAAAACTGTTTTTT. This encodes CAWSSGGLNNEKLFF.

The CDR3 DNA follows: TGTGCCGGGGGACAGGGGCTGAACACTGAAGCTTTCTTT. This gives the protein CAGGQGLNTEAFF. This chain connects TRBV10-3 to TRBJ1-1; 10 nucleotides agree with TRBD1. Germline loops: CDR1 ENHRY, CDR2 SYGVKD. The ends lost 11 bases at V and 0 bases at J; junction bases unmatched: 3. The CDR3 sequence is 13 residues long.

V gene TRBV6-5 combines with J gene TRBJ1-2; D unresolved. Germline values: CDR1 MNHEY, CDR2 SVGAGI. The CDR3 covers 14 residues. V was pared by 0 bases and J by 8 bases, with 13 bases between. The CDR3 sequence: CASSYSSGTEGYTF. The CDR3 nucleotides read TGTGCCAGCAGTTACTCATCAGGAACCGAGGGCTACACCTTC.

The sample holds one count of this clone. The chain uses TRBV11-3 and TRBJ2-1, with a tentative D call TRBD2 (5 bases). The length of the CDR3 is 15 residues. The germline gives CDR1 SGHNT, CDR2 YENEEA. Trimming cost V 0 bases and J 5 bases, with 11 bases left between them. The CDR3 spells CASSLDSRGDNEQFF. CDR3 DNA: TGTGCCAGCAGCTTAGACTCTCGGGGAGACAATGAGCAGTTCTTC.

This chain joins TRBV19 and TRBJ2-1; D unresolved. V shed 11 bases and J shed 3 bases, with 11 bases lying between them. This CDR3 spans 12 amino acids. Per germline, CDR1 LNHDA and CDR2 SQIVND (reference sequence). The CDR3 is CAPAWSYNEQFF. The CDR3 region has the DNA TGTGCCCCTGCGTGGAGCTACAATGAGCAGTTCTTC.

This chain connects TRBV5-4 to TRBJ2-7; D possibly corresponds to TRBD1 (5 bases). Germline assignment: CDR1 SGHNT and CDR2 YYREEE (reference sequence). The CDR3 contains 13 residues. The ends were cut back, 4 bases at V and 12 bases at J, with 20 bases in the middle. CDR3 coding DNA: TGTGCCAGCAGCGAGACCACAGGCAGCCGCGCGTACTTC. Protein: CASSETTGSRAYF.

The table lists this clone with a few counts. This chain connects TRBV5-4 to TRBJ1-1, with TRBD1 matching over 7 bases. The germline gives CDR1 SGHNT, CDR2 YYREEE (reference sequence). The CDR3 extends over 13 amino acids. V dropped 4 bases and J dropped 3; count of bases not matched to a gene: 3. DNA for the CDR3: TGTGCCAGCAGCGGGGGACAGTACACTGAAGCTTTCTTT. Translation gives CASSGGQYTEAFF.